This TCR beta chain was observed in a study of OX40 agonist ivuxolimab in advanced cancers. At the level of the study: Treatment of patients was with ivuxolimab, an agonistic anti-OX40 (CD134) antibody. Patients assigned to dose escalation were diagnosed with hepatocellular carcinoma, melanoma, renal cell or head and neck cancer. Eligibility rules accepted prior anti-PD-1, anti-PD-L1 or anti-CTLA-4 therapy, and 35% to 40% had some. Whole-study results and caveats: Expanded peripheral T cells had an undetermined antigen specificity.

Measured with immunoSEQ multiplex PCR; TCRdb has only the in-frame clones, and not every one. The table includes around 78,000 clones, around 87% detected once. Germline V gene lookup returns CDR1 SGHAT and CDR2 FQNNGV. V trimming: 1 base; J trimming: 2 bases; junction bases outside the gene matches: 7. The CDR3 length is 17 residues. Points on this clone: The antigen is undetermined.

This specimen was CD4+ or CD8+ T cells sorted from blood, taken in a trial of the OX40 agonist ivuxolimab. The receptor comes from an adult with an advanced solid tumor such as melanoma, head and neck, liver or kidney cancer. This chain connects TRBV11-2 to TRBJ1-5; 8 nucleotides match TRBD1. CDR3 sequence reads: CASSLVIGTGGNQPQHF. For the CDR3, the DNA is TGTGCCAGCAGCTTAGTTATTGGGACAGGTGGCAATCAGCCCCAGCATTTT.